Shown below are 16 T cell receptor beta chains from a single sample sequenced in a study of blood T cells in healthy people across ages. It was with a sample-barcoded 5' primer and a J-beta primer mix that a second PCR of roughly 7 to 12 cycles was run. TCRdb itself ran the 5' RACE reads through MiXCR, one entry per CDR3 protein. The sample shows about 1 million distinct CDR3 sequences, less than 25% of them seen only once. The same sample was also used in a study of T cells of mothers and their children.

Material: blood. All receptors come from a girl aged 2-10 years in good health.

CDR3 sequence (DNA): TGTGCCAGCAGCCAAGACGGTCTGGGTTTCAAGGATGAAGCTTTCTTT. This gives the protein CASSQDGLGFKDEAFF. V and J are TRBV3-1 and TRBJ1-1; D is unresolved. Germline CDR1 and CDR2: LGHDT and YNNKEL (reference sequence). The CDR3 runs to 16 residues. Between the trimmed V and J ends, which lost 0 bases and 7 bases, there was a span of 18 bases.

The gene calls are TRBV12-3 or TRBV12-4 and TRBJ1-3; D gene unclear. The CDR3 consists of 14 residues. V lost 2 bases to trimming and J lost 2 bases, with 7 bases between them. The CDR3 nucleotides are TGTGCCAGCAGTTTATTGTGGGCTGGAAACACCATATATTTT. Translating gives CASSLLWAGNTIYF.

In this sample, this clonotype turned up a few times. The genes are TRBV3-1 and TRBJ2-3; D not certain. The CDR3 consists of 15 residues. Looked up from germline, CDR1 is LGHDT and CDR2 is YNNKEL (reference sequence). Trimming left V 4 bases short and J 7 bases short, with 18 bases between. DNA of the CDR3: TGTGCCAGCAGCCCGACGAAGTTAAGATCAAATACGCAGTATTTT. This encodes CASSPTKLRSNTQYF.

The chain has TRBV6-5 and TRBJ2-2; D may be TRBD1 (6 bases). V was clipped by 6 bases and J by 4 bases, with 12 bases between them. Germline CDR1 and CDR2: MNHEY and SVGAGI. This CDR3 contains 14 residues. The CDR3 reads CASSHRVPTGELFF. The CDR3 DNA is TGTGCCAGCAGCCACAGGGTACCCACCGGGGAGCTGTTTTTT.

This clonotype has just a few counts. This chain uses TRBV29-1 with TRBJ2-5; D is unclear. Germline CDR1 SQVTM, CDR2 ANQGSEA. With 5 bases removed from V and 4 bases from J, the gap between germline ends came to 14 bases. The CDR3 loop spans 13 amino acids. CDR3 in amino acids: CSVLPSRGETQYF. CDR3 in DNA: TGCAGCGTTTTACCCTCCCGAGGAGAGACCCAGTACTTC.

This clonotype has a handful of counts. The chain's CDR3 is CSVVEVLSEQYF. The DNA for the CDR3 is TGCAGCGTCGTTGAGGTGTTATCTGAGCAGTACTTC. V is TRBV29-1 and J is TRBJ2-5; D is undetermined. V was pared by 6 bases and J by 11 bases, with 19 bases between. Germline CDR1 and CDR2: SQVTM and ANQGSEA. The CDR3 has 12 amino acids.

The rearrangement uses TRBV6-5 and TRBJ2-7, with D perhaps TRBD1 (7 bases). This CDR3 spans 18 amino acids. Looked up from germline, CDR1 is MNHEY and CDR2 is SVGAGI. V gave up 2 bases and J gave up 6 bases, with 26 bases separating them. The CDR3 region is CASSYQIDVAGQRREQYF. For the CDR3, the DNA is TGTGCCAGCAGTTACCAAATTGACGTGGCGGGACAGAGGCGCGAGCAGTACTTC.

This clonotype has only a few counts. The V gene is TRBV29-1, the J gene TRBJ2-4; 9 nucleotides line up with TRBD1. The trim removed 6 bases at V and 7 bases at J, leaving 13 bases unmatched. Germline V gives CDR1 SQVTM, CDR2 ANQGSEA. The CDR3 extends over 15 amino acids. The DNA for the CDR3 is TGCAGCGTCCCCCGGACAGGGGAGTTTAGGAACATTCAGTACTTC. Residues: CSVPRTGEFRNIQYF.

This clonotype was counted a few times. The rearrangement uses TRBV11-2 and TRBJ2-5, with TRBD2 identical over 9 bases. Per the germline V gene, CDR1 is SGHAT and CDR2 is FQNNGV. The ends lost 3 bases at V and 5 bases at J; junction bases unmatched: 16. The CDR3 covers 18 residues. The CDR3 protein is CASSFWGEYSGGGETQYF. In DNA form, the CDR3 reads TGTGCCAGCAGCTTTTGGGGGGAATATAGCGGGGGAGGGGAGACCCAGTACTTC. The variable domain in full, with the rest retrieved from reference TRBV11-2 and TRBJ2-5, is EAGVAQSPRYKIIEKRQSVAFWCNPISGHATLYWYQQILGQGPKLLIQFQNNGVVDDSQLPKDRFSAERLKGVDSTLKIQPAKLEDSAVYLCASSFWGEYSGGGETQYFGPGTRLLVL.

This clonotype was observed a few times. For the CDR3, the DNA is TGCAGTGTCAGGTTCCCCCCCTCCGACAGTCACTATGGCTACACCTTC. It specifies CSVRFPPSDSHYGYTF. The genes are TRBV20-1 and TRBJ1-2; D may be TRBD1 (5 bases). The CDR3 loop spans 16 amino acids. Germline loops: CDR1 DFQATT, CDR2 SNEGSKA (reference sequence). V lost 7 bases to trimming and J lost 3 bases, with 24 bases between them.

J is TRBJ1-1 and V is TRBV6-2 or TRBV6-3; D possibly corresponds to TRBD1 (5 bases). V dropped 11 bases and J dropped 2 bases, with 15 bases sitting between them. Germline CDR1 and CDR2: MNHEY and SVGEGT. The CDR3 sequence is 13 residues long. The DNA for the CDR3 is TGTGCCGGAGCGACTGGGGGTAACACTGAAGCTTTCTTT. It codes for CAGATGGNTEAFF.

The chain joins TRBV7-2 to TRBJ1-2; unclear D gene. The CDR3 runs 13 residues. Trimming removed 1 base from V and 4 bases from J, with 7 bases in between. CDR1 is SGHTA and CDR2 is FQGNSA in the germline V gene. CDR3 amino acids: CASSLDPLYGYTF. Written as DNA, the CDR3 is TGTGCCAGCAGCTTAGACCCGCTCTATGGCTACACCTTC.

V and J are TRBV28 and TRBJ1-1; 7 bases are a match to TRBD1. J lost 7 bases, V lost 6 bases, and 5 bases had no gene match. The germline V gene encodes CDR1 MDHEN and CDR2 SYDVKM. There are 12 residues in the CDR3. CDR3 sequence (DNA): TGTGCCAGCAGCTGGGGACAGCTTGAAGCTTTCTTT. Protein sequence: CASSWGQLEAFF.

The chain links TRBV28 to TRBJ1-2, with 8 bases that match TRBD1. The V gene's germline CDR1 is MDHEN and CDR2 SYDVKM. The CDR3 loop spans 14 amino acids. The V segment lost 5 bases and the J segment 5 bases; nucleotides outside the gene matches: 7. The DNA of the CDR3 is TGTGCCAGCAGTAACCGGGACAGGCGATATGGCTACACCTTC. Protein: CASSNRDRRYGYTF.

In this sample, this clonotype turned up a few times. This rearrangement joins TRBV12-5 to TRBJ2-7; D is undetermined. With 6 bases removed from V and 3 bases from J, the gap between germline ends came to 15 bases. Germline CDR1 and CDR2: LGHNT and FRNRAP. The CDR3 totals 14 residues. In nucleotides, the CDR3 is TGTGCTAGTGGGGAAGGCCCGAGGATCTACGAGCAGTACTTC. Its translation: CASGEGPRIYEQYF.

The rearrangement joins TRBV4-3 to TRBJ1-2, with D unresolved. The CDR3 is 17 residues long. Looked up from germline, CDR1 is LGHNA and CDR2 is YSLEER. V dropped 0 bases and J dropped 3 bases, with 17 bases sitting between them. The CDR3 nucleotides are TGCGCCAGCAGCCAAGATCGGGCGGGAGGCAGATACTATGGCTACACCTTC. Its protein is CASSQDRAGGRYYGYTF.